A single sample is the source of the 24 T cell receptor beta chains below, sequenced in a study of blood T cell repertoires in COVID-19. Using immunoSEQ multiplex PCR, the repertoire was profiled, and TCRdb retains in-frame clones only, with some absent. The sample includes some 250,000 clones, around 84% of them seen just once. The source material was peripheral blood. The source is a man aged 55-75 years with acute or convalescent COVID-19.

The rearrangement uses TRBV6-5 and TRBJ1-1; D possibly corresponds to TRBD1 (6 bases). The CDR3 sequence is 13 residues long. Between the trimmed V and J ends, which lost 6 bases and 11 bases, there was a span of 19 bases. Per the germline V gene, CDR1 is MNHEY and CDR2 is SVGAGI. The CDR3 nucleotides are TGTGCCAGCAGGAGAATACAGGGCAAGGCCGCTTTCTTT. Translated: CASRRIQGKAAFF.

The chain is built from TRBV2 and TRBJ1-6, with 7 bases matching TRBD1. Trimming cost V 4 bases and J 4 bases; bases outside gene matches: 4. This CDR3 has 15 amino acids. Germline loops: CDR1 SNHLY, CDR2 FYNNEI. CDR3 bases: TGTGCCAGCAGTGCGGAGGGACAGTATAATTCACCCCTCCACTTT. Translating gives CASSAEGQYNSPLHF.

The chain couples TRBV28 to TRBJ2-1; 9 bases are shared with TRBD2. The CDR3 is made up of 17 amino acids. Germline CDR1 is MDHEN and CDR2 is SYDVKM. V dropped 2 bases and J dropped 7; count of bases not matched to a gene: 12. CDR3 sequence reads: CASSLDRLAEVANEQFF. The CDR3 DNA reads as TGTGCCAGCAGTTTAGATCGACTAGCGGAAGTGGCGAATGAGCAGTTCTTC.

The rearrangement joins TRBV4-1 to TRBJ2-4; TRBD2 agrees at 16 bases. Germline V gene data show CDR1 as MGHRA and CDR2 as YSYEKL. This CDR3 has 19 amino acids. J lost 0 bases, V lost 4 bases, and 6 bases had no gene match. The CDR3 sequence: CASSLGTSGRVIAKNIQYF. The CDR3 nucleotides are TGCGCCAGCAGCCTTGGGACTAGCGGGAGGGTCATAGCCAAAAACATTCAGTACTTC.

V gene TRBV6-5 combines with J gene TRBJ1-2, with a tentative D call TRBD1 (6 bases). Germline CDR1 and CDR2: MNHEY and SVGAGI. The CDR3 is made up of 13 amino acids. V lost 6 bases, J lost 7 bases, and 15 bases lay in between. The CDR3 protein is CASSRRDMSGYTF. CDR3 nucleotide sequence: TGTGCCAGCAGCCGCCGGGACATGTCTGGCTACACCTTC.

The chain has TRBV3-1 (or the pseudogene TRBV3-2) and TRBJ1-2; 9 bases line up with TRBD1. Per the germline V gene, CDR1 is LGHDT and CDR2 is YNNKEL (reference sequence). This CDR3 has 20 amino acids. With 2 bases clipped from V and 6 bases from J, the junction kept 22 bases outside the gene matches. CDR3: CASSQKGGWGLSGTGHGYTF. CDR3 sequence (DNA): TGTGCCAGCAGCCAAAAGGGGGGTTGGGGCCTTTCCGGGACAGGGCATGGCTACACCTTC.

The rearrangement joins TRBV18 to TRBJ1-2; 9 bases align to TRBD1. CDR1 KGHSH and CDR2 LQKENI come from the germline V gene. CDR3 length equals 14 residues. V shed 3 bases, J shed 8 bases, and the junction held 7 bases outside the gene matches. CDR3 nucleotides: TGTGCCAGCTCACCGGGACAGGGACCTACGGGCTACACCTTC. It translates to CASSPGQGPTGYTF.

The genes are TRBV7-6 and TRBJ2-1, with 8 positions matching TRBD2. The J segment lost 8 bases and the V segment lost 2 bases, leaving 17 bases of the junction unmatched. The CDR3 contains 18 residues. CDR1 SGHVS and CDR2 FNYEAQ come from the germline V gene. The CDR3: CASSLRGSGEGVKYEQFF. CDR3 nucleotides: TGTGCCAGCAGCTTAAGGGGTAGCGGGGAGGGGGTAAAGTATGAGCAGTTCTTC.

The CDR3 sequence is CASSLIGGGATDTQYF. CDR3 nucleotides: TGCGCCAGCAGCTTGATTGGCGGGGGGGCCACAGATACGCAGTATTTT. The chain joins TRBV5-1 to TRBJ2-3; TRBD2 aligns across 9 bases. Germline V gene sequence: CDR1 SGHRS, CDR2 YFSETQ. The CDR3 spans 16 residues. The ends lost 1 base at V and 2 bases at J; junction bases unmatched: 5.

The chain carries TRBV5-1 and TRBJ2-7; TRBD1 might be the D (6 bases). In germline, CDR1 is SGHRS, CDR2 YFSETQ. This CDR3 has 13 amino acids. Trimming cost V 2 bases and J 3 bases, with 9 bases left between them. DNA for the CDR3: TGCGCCAGCAGCTTAACAGGGAACTACGAGCAGTACTTC. Translated, it gives CASSLTGNYEQYF.

The V and J genes are TRBV18 and TRBJ1-1; a weak D match, TRBD1 (5 bases). Per germline, CDR1 KGHSH and CDR2 LQKENI. Between the trimmed V and J ends, which lost 1 base and 0 bases, there was a span of 12 bases. This CDR3 is 16 amino acids long. The CDR3 spells CASSPQGRLVNTEAFF. The CDR3 DNA sequence: TGTGCCAGCTCACCACAGGGGAGGTTAGTGAACACTGAAGCTTTCTTT.

This chain uses TRBV13 with TRBJ2-3; 9 positions match TRBD1. V lost 3 bases to trimming and J lost 2 bases; unmatched junction nucleotides: 3. The CDR3 spans 15 residues. Germline V gene sequence: CDR1 PRHDT, CDR2 FYEKMQ (reference sequence). The DNA of the CDR3 is TGTGCCAGCAGCTTCACAGGGGGCCACACAGATACGCAGTATTTT. It yields the protein CASSFTGGHTDTQYF.

The gene calls are TRBV27 and TRBJ1-1; TRBD1 is a possible D gene (6 bases). The V gene lost 5 bases and the J gene lost 5 bases, with 9 bases spanning the gap. In germline, CDR1 is MNHEY, CDR2 SMNVEV (reference sequence). The CDR3 is 12 residues long. CDR3 sequence (DNA): TGTGCCAGCAGTCATCAGGGGACTGAAGCTTTCTTT. This gives the protein CASSHQGTEAFF.

The chain employs TRBV6-5 and TRBJ1-1, with 7 positions matching TRBD1. CDR1 is MNHEY and CDR2 is SVGAGI in the germline V gene. CDR3 size: 13 residues. V gave up 6 bases and J gave up 4 bases; unmatched junction bases: 5. CDR3 sequence reads: CASRKGAGTEAFF. The CDR3 DNA reads as TGTGCCAGCAGGAAGGGGGCCGGCACTGAAGCTTTCTTT.

This chain joins TRBV7-8 and TRBJ2-3, with 8 nucleotides matching TRBD2. After removal of 4 bases from V and 4 bases from J, the junction contained 10 bases not matched to a gene. The V gene's germline CDR1 is SGHVS and CDR2 FQNEAQ. This CDR3 contains 16 residues. CDR3 residues: CASSSRGSGVADTQYF. The CDR3 nucleotides read TGTGCCAGCAGCTCCAGAGGTAGCGGGGTTGCAGATACGCAGTATTTT.

In DNA form, the CDR3 reads TGTGCCAGCTCCCCTGGGGCTTTTAGCGGCTACGAGCAGTACTTC. Translated: CASSPGAFSGYEQYF. This chain connects TRBV18 to TRBJ2-7; tentatively, D is TRBD2 (6 bases). The CDR3 spans 15 residues. V lost 6 bases to trimming and J lost 3 bases, with 18 bases between them. Germline CDR1 and CDR2: KGHSH and LQKENI.

This chain uses TRBV18 with TRBJ2-3, with TRBD1 identical over 8 bases. J lost 4 bases, V lost 5 bases, and 2 bases had no gene match. In germline, CDR1 is KGHSH, CDR2 LQKENI. CDR3 length equals 13 residues. The CDR3 loop is CASSRTGPDTQYF. The DNA for the CDR3 is TGTGCCAGCTCAAGGACAGGGCCAGATACGCAGTATTTT.

V and J are TRBV19 and TRBJ2-1; D is perhaps TRBD2 (6 bases). Germline CDR1 LNHDA, CDR2 SQIVND (reference sequence). The CDR3 runs to 16 residues. The ends were cut back, 7 bases at V and 7 bases at J, with 23 bases in the middle. The CDR3 loop reads CASTFRGHWRGNEQFF. The CDR3 bases are TGTGCCAGTACCTTCCGAGGCCATTGGAGGGGAAATGAGCAGTTCTTC.

V gene TRBV7-6 combines with J gene TRBJ2-2, with 7 bases matching TRBD2. This CDR3 is 15 amino acids long. Per germline, CDR1 SGHVS and CDR2 FNYEAQ. With 4 bases clipped from V and 1 base from J, the junction kept 3 bases outside the gene matches. The chain's CDR3 is CASSWLAENTGELFF. The CDR3 nucleotides read TGTGCCAGCAGCTGGCTAGCGGAGAACACCGGGGAGCTGTTTTTT.

The chain recombines TRBV12-3 or TRBV12-4 with TRBJ2-3; D unclear. Trimming pared 7 bases from V and 0 bases from J, leaving 8 bases between. The CDR3 is 13 residues long. As DNA, the CDR3 is TGTGCCAGCAACAACGTTAGCACAGATACGCAGTATTTT. This sequence encodes CASNNVSTDTQYF.

The chain uses TRBV9 and TRBJ1-4; D ambiguous. Trimming took 1 base from V and 5 from J, leaving 9 bases between them. Per germline, CDR1 SGDLS and CDR2 YYNGEE. This CDR3 has 14 amino acids. The CDR3 nucleotides read TGTGCCAGCAGCGTACCGGGAGCGAATGAAAAACTGTTTTTT. Residues: CASSVPGANEKLFF.

This clone occurred a few times. The CDR3 here is CASRLAGGTDEQYF. CDR3 coding DNA: TGTGCCAGCAGATTAGCGGGAGGGACGGACGAGCAGTACTTC. V usage is TRBV28 and J usage is TRBJ2-7; TRBD2 agrees at 11 bases. The CDR3 totals 14 residues. Germline V CDR1 and CDR2: MDHEN, SYDVKM. V shed 6 bases and J 5 bases; nucleotides not matched to a gene: 6.

The genes are TRBV2 and TRBJ1-3, with 11 bases lining up with TRBD1. The CDR3 extends over 14 amino acids. Germline V gene lookup returns CDR1 SNHLY and CDR2 FYNNEI. V trimming: 11 bases; J trimming: 0 bases; junction bases outside the gene matches: 3. CDR3 region: CASGTGGSGNTIYF. CDR3 nucleotide sequence: TGTGCCTCCGGGACAGGGGGCTCTGGAAACACCATATATTTT.

This rearrangement joins TRBV9 to TRBJ2-2; a possible D gene is TRBD2 (5 bases). The CDR3 is 12 residues long. V shed 4 bases and J shed 6 bases, with 7 bases lying between them. The germline CDR1 and CDR2 sequences are SGDLS and YYNGEE. CDR3 sequence reads: CASSYSAGELFF. Here the CDR3 DNA reads TGTGCCAGCAGCTATAGCGCCGGGGAGCTGTTTTTT.